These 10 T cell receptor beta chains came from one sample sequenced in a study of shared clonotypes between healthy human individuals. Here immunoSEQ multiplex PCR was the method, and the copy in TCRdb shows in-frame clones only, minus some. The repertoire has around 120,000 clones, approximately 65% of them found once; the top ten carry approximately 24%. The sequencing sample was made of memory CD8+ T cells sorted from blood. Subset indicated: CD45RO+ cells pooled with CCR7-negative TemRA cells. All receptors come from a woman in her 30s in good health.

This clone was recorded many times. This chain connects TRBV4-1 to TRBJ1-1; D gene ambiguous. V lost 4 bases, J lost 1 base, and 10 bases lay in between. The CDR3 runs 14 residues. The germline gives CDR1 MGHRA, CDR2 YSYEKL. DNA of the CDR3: TGCGCCAGCAGCCCCCCAGGTAGGAACACTGAAGCTTTCTTT. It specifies CASSPPGRNTEAFF.

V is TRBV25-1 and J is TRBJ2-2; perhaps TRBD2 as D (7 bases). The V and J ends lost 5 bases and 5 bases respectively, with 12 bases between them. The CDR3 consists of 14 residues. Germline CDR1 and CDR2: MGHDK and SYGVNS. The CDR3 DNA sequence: TGTGCCAGCAGTTCGGGGGGCGATACCGGGGAGCTGTTTTTT. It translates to CASSSGGDTGELFF.

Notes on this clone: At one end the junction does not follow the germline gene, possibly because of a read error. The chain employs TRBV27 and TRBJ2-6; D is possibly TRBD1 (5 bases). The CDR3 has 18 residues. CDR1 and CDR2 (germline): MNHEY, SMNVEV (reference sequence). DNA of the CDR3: TGTGCCAGCAGTTCAGAACAGGAAAGACTCTCTGGGGCCAACGCCCTGACTTTC. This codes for CASSSEQERLSGANALTF. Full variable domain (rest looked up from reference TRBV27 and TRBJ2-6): EAQVTQNPRYLITVTGKKLTVTCSQNMNHEYMSWYRQDPGLGLRQIYYSMNVEVTDKGDVPEGYKVSRKEKRNFPLILESPSPNQTSLYFCASSSEQERLSGANALTFGAGSRLTVL.

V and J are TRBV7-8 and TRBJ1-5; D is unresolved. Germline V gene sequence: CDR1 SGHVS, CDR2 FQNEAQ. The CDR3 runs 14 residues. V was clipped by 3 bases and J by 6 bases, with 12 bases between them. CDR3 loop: CASSFWGYPQPQHF. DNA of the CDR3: TGTGCCAGCAGCTTCTGGGGTTACCCTCAGCCCCAGCATTTT.

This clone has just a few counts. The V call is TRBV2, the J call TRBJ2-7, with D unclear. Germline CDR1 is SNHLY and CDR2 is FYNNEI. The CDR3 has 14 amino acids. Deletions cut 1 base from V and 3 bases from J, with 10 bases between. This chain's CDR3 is CASSEGTANYEQYF. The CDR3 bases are TGTGCCAGCAGTGAAGGGACGGCAAACTACGAGCAGTACTTC.

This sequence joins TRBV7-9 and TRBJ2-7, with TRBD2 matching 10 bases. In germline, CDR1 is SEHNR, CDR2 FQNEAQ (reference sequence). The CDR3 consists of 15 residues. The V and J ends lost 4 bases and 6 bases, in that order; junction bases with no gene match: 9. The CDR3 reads CASSYRGGLASEQYF. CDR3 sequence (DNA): TGTGCCAGCAGCTACCGAGGGGGACTAGCGAGCGAGCAGTACTTC.

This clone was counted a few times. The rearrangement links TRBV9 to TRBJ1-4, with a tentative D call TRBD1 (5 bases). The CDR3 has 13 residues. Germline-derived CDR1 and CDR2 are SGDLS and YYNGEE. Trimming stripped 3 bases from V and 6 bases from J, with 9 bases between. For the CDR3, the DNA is TGTGCCAGCAGCGCGGGGACGGATGAAAAACTGTTTTTT. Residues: CASSAGTDEKLFF.

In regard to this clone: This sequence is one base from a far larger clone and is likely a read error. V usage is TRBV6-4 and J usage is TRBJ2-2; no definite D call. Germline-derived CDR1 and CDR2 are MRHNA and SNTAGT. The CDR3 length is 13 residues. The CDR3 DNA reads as TGTGCCAGCAGTGACTCGGGCACCGAGGAGCTGTTTTTT. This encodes CASSDSGTEELFF.

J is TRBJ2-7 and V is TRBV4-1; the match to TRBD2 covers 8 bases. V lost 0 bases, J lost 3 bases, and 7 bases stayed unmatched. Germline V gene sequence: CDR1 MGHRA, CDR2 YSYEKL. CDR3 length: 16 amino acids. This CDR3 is CASSQDRVGLDYEQYF. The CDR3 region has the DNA TGCGCCAGCAGCCAAGATAGGGTGGGACTAGACTACGAGCAGTACTTC.

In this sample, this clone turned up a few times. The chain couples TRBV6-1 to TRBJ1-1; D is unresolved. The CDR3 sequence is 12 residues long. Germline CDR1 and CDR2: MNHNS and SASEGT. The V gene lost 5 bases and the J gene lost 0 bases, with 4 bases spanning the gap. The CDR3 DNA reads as TGTGCCAGCAGTCCAATGAACACTGAAGCTTTCTTT. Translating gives CASSPMNTEAFF.